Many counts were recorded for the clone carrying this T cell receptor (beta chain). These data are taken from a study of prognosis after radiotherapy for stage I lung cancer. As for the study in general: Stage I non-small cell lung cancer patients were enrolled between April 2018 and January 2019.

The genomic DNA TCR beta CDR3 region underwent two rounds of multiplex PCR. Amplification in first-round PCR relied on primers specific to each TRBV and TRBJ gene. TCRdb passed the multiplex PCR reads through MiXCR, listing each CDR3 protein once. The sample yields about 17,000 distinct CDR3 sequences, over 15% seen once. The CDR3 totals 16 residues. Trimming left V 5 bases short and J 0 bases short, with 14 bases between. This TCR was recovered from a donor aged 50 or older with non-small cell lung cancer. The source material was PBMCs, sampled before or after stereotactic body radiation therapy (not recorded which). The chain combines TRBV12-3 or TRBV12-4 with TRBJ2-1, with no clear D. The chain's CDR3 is CASSRYTPSSYNEQFF. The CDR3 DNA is TGTGCCAGCAGTAGATACACGCCGAGCTCCTACAATGAGCAGTTCTTC.